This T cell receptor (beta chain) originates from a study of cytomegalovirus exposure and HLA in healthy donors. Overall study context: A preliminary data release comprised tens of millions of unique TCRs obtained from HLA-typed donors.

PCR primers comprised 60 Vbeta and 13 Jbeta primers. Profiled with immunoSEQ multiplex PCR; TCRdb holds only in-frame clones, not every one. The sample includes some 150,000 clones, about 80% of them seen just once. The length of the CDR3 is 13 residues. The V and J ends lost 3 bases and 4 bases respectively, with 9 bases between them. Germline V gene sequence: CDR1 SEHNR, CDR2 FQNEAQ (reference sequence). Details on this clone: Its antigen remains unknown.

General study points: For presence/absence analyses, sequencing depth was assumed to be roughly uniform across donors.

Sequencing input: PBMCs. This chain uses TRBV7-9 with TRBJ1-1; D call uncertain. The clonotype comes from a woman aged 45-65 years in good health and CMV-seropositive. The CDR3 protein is CASSFGSSTEAFF. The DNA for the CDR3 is TGTGCCAGCAGCTTTGGCTCAAGCACTGAAGCTTTCTTT.